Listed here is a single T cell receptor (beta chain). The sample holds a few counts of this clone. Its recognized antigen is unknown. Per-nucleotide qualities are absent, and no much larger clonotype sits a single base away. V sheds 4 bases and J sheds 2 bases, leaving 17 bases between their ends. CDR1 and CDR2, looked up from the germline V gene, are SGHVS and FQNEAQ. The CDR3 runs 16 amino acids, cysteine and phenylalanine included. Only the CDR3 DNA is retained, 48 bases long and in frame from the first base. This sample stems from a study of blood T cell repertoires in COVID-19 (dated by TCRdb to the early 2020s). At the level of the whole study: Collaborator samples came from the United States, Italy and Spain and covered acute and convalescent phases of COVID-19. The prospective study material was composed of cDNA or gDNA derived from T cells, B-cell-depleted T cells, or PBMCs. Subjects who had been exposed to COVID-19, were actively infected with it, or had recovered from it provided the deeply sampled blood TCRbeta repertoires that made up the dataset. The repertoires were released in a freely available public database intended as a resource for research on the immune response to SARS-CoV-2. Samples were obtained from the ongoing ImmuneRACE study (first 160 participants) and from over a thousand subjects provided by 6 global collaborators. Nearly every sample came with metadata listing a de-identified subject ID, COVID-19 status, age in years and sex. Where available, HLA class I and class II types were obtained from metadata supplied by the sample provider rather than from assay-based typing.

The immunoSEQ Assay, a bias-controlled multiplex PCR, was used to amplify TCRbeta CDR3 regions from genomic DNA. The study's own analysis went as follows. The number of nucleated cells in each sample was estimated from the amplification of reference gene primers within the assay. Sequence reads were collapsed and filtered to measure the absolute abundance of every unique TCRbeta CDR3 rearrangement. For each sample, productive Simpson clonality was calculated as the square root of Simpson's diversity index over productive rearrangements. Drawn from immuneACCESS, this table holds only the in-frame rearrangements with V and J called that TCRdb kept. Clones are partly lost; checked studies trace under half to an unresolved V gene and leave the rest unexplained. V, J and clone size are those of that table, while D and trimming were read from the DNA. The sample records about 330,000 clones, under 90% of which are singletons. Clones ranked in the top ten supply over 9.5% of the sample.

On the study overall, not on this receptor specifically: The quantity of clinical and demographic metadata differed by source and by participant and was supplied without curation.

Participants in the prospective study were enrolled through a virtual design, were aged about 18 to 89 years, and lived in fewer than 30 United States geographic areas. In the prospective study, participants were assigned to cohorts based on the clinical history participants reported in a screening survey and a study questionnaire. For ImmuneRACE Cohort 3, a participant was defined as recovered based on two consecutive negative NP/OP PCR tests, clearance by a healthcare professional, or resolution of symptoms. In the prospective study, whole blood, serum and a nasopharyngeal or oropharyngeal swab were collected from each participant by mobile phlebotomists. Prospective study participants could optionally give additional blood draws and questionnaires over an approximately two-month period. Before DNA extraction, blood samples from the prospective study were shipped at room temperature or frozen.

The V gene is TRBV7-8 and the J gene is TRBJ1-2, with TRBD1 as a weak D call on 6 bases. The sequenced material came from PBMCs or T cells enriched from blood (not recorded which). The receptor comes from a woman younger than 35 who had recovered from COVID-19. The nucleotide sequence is TGTGCCAGCAGCTCCCAGGCCCCAACAGGGAACTATGGCTACACCTTC. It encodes CASSSQAPTGNYGYTF.